This section outlines one T cell receptor (beta chain) sequence together with its context. Its antigen is not identified. Trimming pared 3 bases from V and 4 bases from J, leaving 12 bases between. The CDR3 loop spans 15 amino acids. These data come from a study of tumor-infiltrating lymphocytes in localized non-small cell lung cancer. General study results and limits: Compared with uninvolved lung, tumors showed higher T cell infiltration by TCRbeta sequencing. Different pieces of the same tissue went to different assays, confounding technical variation with intratumor heterogeneity. T-cell fraction did not differ between immunotypes IM1 and IM2. TCR sequencing covered a subset of patients with enough tissue.

Using immunoSEQ multiplex PCR, the repertoire was profiled, and TCRdb retains in-frame clones only, with some absent. The sample shows around 12,000 clones, roughly 85% of them seen only once. V usage is TRBV7-1 and J usage is TRBJ1-4; the D is unclear. TRBV7-1 falls under the ORF class, with uncertain function. The TCR originated in a human donor with non-small cell lung cancer. Sequencing was done on a sample of uninvolved lung tissue not adjacent to the tumor. The CDR3 bases are TGTGCCAGCAGCTCCCGGGAGGGTATTAATGAAAAACTGTTTTTT. Translating gives CASSSREGINEKLFF.